These 8 T cell receptor beta chains came from one sample sequenced in a study of a mutant IDH1 vaccine in newly diagnosed glioma. The time point: week 47, end of study. One vaccine dose held 300 ug of mutant IDH1 20-mer peptide and came with topical imiquimod. These receptors' antigens are unknown. Assay used: immunoSEQ multiplex PCR; TCRdb lists only in-frame clones, some missing. The sample has tens of thousands of clones; about 79% are singletons. The starting material was PBMCs, obtained from a glioma patient whose treatment included an IDH1 peptide vaccine. Receptor source: a man in his fifties with glioma.

V usage is TRBV4-1 and J usage is TRBJ2-1, with unresolved D. The V gene lost 6 bases and the J gene lost 5 bases, with 11 bases spanning the gap. The CDR3 is 13 residues long. Per the germline V gene, CDR1 is MGHRA and CDR2 is YSYEKL. CDR3 in DNA: TGCGCCAGCAGGGGAAGTCTCGACAATGAGCAGTTCTTC. It translates to CASRGSLDNEQFF.

This chain joins TRBV7-2 and TRBJ2-7; weak D call: TRBD1 (5 bases). This CDR3 comprises 13 residues. V was shortened by 5 bases and J by 4 bases, with 12 bases between the two germline ends. Germline-derived CDR1 and CDR2 are SGHTA and FQGNSA. CDR3 bases: TGTGCCAGCAGCCCGCAGGGTGGATACGAGCAGTACTTC. The encoded protein is CASSPQGGYEQYF.

This rearrangement joins TRBV27 to TRBJ2-7; D unclear. CDR3 length: 15 amino acids. Germline assignment: CDR1 MNHEY and CDR2 SMNVEV (reference sequence). V gave up 5 bases and J gave up 2 bases, with 16 bases separating them. The chain's CDR3 is CASSPYRAAPYEQYF. The CDR3 DNA sequence: TGTGCCAGCAGTCCATATAGGGCAGCTCCCTACGAGCAGTACTTC.

In its sample, this clone was seen a few times. V is TRBV7-9 and J is TRBJ2-2; D call uncertain. V lost 5 bases to trimming and J lost 4 bases, with 8 bases between them. Per the germline V gene, CDR1 is SEHNR and CDR2 is FQNEAQ (reference sequence). The CDR3 is made up of 13 amino acids. CDR3 amino acids: CASSPKGTGELFF. As DNA, the CDR3 is TGTGCCAGCAGCCCTAAGGGCACCGGGGAGCTGTTTTTT.

The chain is built from TRBV6-6 and TRBJ1-2; TRBD1 matches at 9 bases. Germline lookup yields CDR1 MNHNY and CDR2 SVGAGI (reference sequence). J gave up 5 bases and V 5 bases, and 9 bases lay outside the gene matches. The CDR3 is 15 residues long. The CDR3 DNA follows: TGTGCCAGCAGTCCCGGACAGGGGAAGGTATATGGCTACACCTTC. Translation: CASSPGQGKVYGYTF.

The V and J genes are TRBV19 and TRBJ1-6, with 8 bases aligning to TRBD1. Germline CDR1 is LNHDA and CDR2 is SQIVND (reference sequence). The ends lost 7 bases at V and 8 bases at J; junction bases unmatched: 10. The CDR3 has 15 residues. The CDR3 DNA reads as TGTGCCAGTACCAATGGGAGACAGGGGTATTCACCCCTCCACTTT. Translating it yields CASTNGRQGYSPLHF.

The V gene is TRBV7-9, the J gene TRBJ1-3; a weak D match, TRBD1 (5 bases). CDR3 length equals 14 residues. The germline gives CDR1 SEHNR, CDR2 FQNEAQ (reference sequence). Trimming took 3 bases from V and 2 from J, leaving 8 bases between them. The CDR3: CASSFRQTGNTIYF. DNA of the CDR3: TGTGCCAGCAGCTTTCGACAGACTGGAAACACCATATATTTT.

CDR3 DNA sequence: TGTGCCAGCAGCTTAGCGCGGGCGGATACGCAGTATTTT. It translates to CASSLARADTQYF. The rearrangement joins TRBV7-6 to TRBJ2-3; D perhaps matches TRBD2 (5 bases). Trimming pared 0 bases from V and 6 bases from J, leaving 7 bases between. Germline CDR1 and CDR2: SGHVS and FNYEAQ. The CDR3 has 13 amino acids.